This TCR beta chain was captured by sequencing in a study of early T cells in non-severe SARS-CoV-2 infection. Overall study: Sequencing used unsorted whole-blood bulk RNA, so chains lack pairing.

Regarding this clonotype: What it binds is unknown.

Whole-study results and caveats: Private and CD4 specificities were missed by VDJdb matching, skewed to anti-spike CD8.

The CDR3 is 16 residues long. With 2 bases removed from V and 3 bases from J, the gap between germline ends came to 14 bases. Looked up from germline, CDR1 is SGHTS and CDR2 is YDEGEE. TCRdb re-analysed the 5' RACE reads in MiXCR, keeping a single row per CDR3 protein. Of tens of thousands of distinct CDR3 sequences in the sample, approximately 6.3% were seen once. The clonotype comes from an adult who was a healthcare worker with PCR-confirmed SARS-CoV-2 infection or an uninfected control (not recorded which). The starting material was whole blood, obtained at baseline. The chain uses TRBV5-8 and TRBJ1-4, with D maybe TRBD1 (5 bases). CDR3 region: CASSFIRIRANEKLFF. In DNA, the CDR3 is TGTGCCAGCAGCTTCATACGTATCAGGGCTAATGAAAAACTGTTTTTT.